A single sample gave rise to the 13 T cell receptor beta chains below, sequenced in a study of technical replicates of blood from several donors. Assay: immunoSEQ multiplex PCR; the TCRdb copy retains only in-frame clones and omits some. In the table there are roughly 72,000 clones, about 92% of which are singletons. Sequenced sample: T cells isolated from PBMCs. These receptor sequences come from a human donor in good health.

The V and J genes are TRBV6-4 and TRBJ1-2; D gene unclear. CDR3 length: 13 residues. V dropped 0 bases and J dropped 8 bases, with 10 bases sitting between them. Germline CDR1 and CDR2: MRHNA and SNTAGT. This chain's CDR3 is CASSDSTGRGYTF. Here the CDR3 DNA reads TGTGCCAGCAGTGACTCGACTGGTCGCGGCTACACCTTC.

The chain carries TRBV7-9 and TRBJ1-1; D is ambiguous. The CDR3 totals 11 residues. CDR1 is SEHNR, CDR2 FQNEAQ, per germline (reference sequence). V lost 1 base and J 6 bases, leaving 3 bases between the germline ends. CDR3 residues: CASSLVAEAFF. In DNA, the CDR3 is TGTGCCAGCAGCTTAGTCGCTGAAGCTTTCTTT.

V and J are TRBV19 and TRBJ1-3; D remains ambiguous. The V gene lost 6 bases and the J gene lost 1 base, with 13 bases spanning the gap. CDR1 and CDR2 (germline): LNHDA, SQIVND (reference sequence). The CDR3 length is 15 residues. The chain's CDR3 is CASSLGTSSGNTIYF. The DNA of the CDR3 is TGTGCCAGTAGCTTGGGCACTTCTTCTGGAAACACCATATATTTT.

The gene calls are TRBV7-2 and TRBJ2-1; 9 nucleotides line up with TRBD2. Germline CDR1 reads SGHTA; CDR2 reads FQGNSA. Trimming cost V 0 bases and J 4 bases; bases outside gene matches: 4. The CDR3 covers 16 residues. The CDR3 nucleotides read TGTGCCAGCAGCTTAGCGTCTAGCGGGGCGTACAATGAGCAGTTCTTC. Translated: CASSLASSGAYNEQFF.

This clone was picked up one time. This chain connects TRBV7-6 to TRBJ2-3; 10 nucleotides agree with TRBD2. The junction had 13 bases not matched to a gene; V was cut back by 1 base and J by 3 bases. The germline gives CDR1 SGHVS, CDR2 FNYEAQ. The CDR3 consists of 19 residues. The CDR3 DNA reads as TGTGCCAGCAGCTTAGTCCGAGCGGGAGGGCCCCGGTCTACAGATACGCAGTATTTT. Translation: CASSLVRAGGPRSTDTQYF.

This clone is labeled medium-sized. The chain recombines TRBV2 with TRBJ1-2, with 8 bases fitting TRBD1. Germline assignment: CDR1 SNHLY and CDR2 FYNNEI. The V segment lost 6 bases and the J segment 7 bases; nucleotides outside the gene matches: 1. CDR3 length: 11 residues. The CDR3: CASRDRVGYTF. The CDR3 coding sequence is TGTGCCAGCAGGGACAGGGTTGGCTACACCTTC.

This chain joins TRBV30 and TRBJ2-2; weak D call: TRBD2 (5 bases). This CDR3 region has 17 residues. CDR1 and CDR2 (germline): GTSNPN, SVGIG (reference sequence). The V end lost 0 bases, the J end lost 1 base, and 15 bases lay between the germline ends. CDR3 protein: CAWSVLLDFQNTGELFF. CDR3 DNA: TGTGCCTGGAGTGTACTTTTGGACTTCCAGAACACCGGGGAGCTGTTTTTT.

The chain joins TRBV7-6 to TRBJ2-7; TRBD2 aligns across 9 bases. The CDR3 spans 15 residues. Germline loops: CDR1 SGHVS, CDR2 FNYEAQ. J gave up 3 bases and V 5 bases, and 8 bases lay outside the gene matches. Here the CDR3 reads CASSLLAGEYYEQYF. The CDR3 nucleotides read TGTGCCAGCAGCCTACTAGCGGGTGAATACTACGAGCAGTACTTC.

The count of this clone is one. The chain links TRBV9 to TRBJ2-2; 8 nucleotides align to TRBD2. Germline V gene data show CDR1 as SGDLS and CDR2 as YYNGEE. The CDR3 consists of 20 residues. Losses at the gene ends were 3 bases for V and 0 bases for J; bases not matched to a gene: 16. The DNA of the CDR3 is TGTGCCAGCAGCGGGGCTCCCGACCCCGAGCGGGAGTCGAACACCGGGGAGCTGTTTTTT. Translated, it gives CASSGAPDPERESNTGELFF.

The chain carries TRBV11-3 and TRBJ2-2; D gene unclear. V was clipped by 3 bases and J by 4 bases, with 15 bases between them. CDR3 size: 16 residues. Germline V lookup: CDR1 SGHNT, CDR2 YENEEA. The CDR3 reads CASSFEEGTITGELFF. The DNA for the CDR3 is TGTGCCAGCAGCTTTGAGGAAGGAACAATCACCGGGGAGCTGTTTTTT.

As to this clone: Other DNA sequences in this specimen translate into the identical CDR3. The chain links TRBV27 to TRBJ2-6; D unclear. Per germline, CDR1 MNHEY and CDR2 SMNVEV (reference sequence). The V gene lost 4 bases and the J gene lost 1 base, with 2 bases spanning the gap. The CDR3 is made up of 13 amino acids. The CDR3 DNA reads TGTGCCAGCAGTTCTTCTGGGGCCAACGTCCTGACTTTC. Translating gives CASSSSGANVLTF.

This rearrangement joins TRBV2 to TRBJ2-5; a weak D match, TRBD1 (6 bases). The CDR3 has 14 amino acids. Per germline, CDR1 SNHLY and CDR2 FYNNEI. V gave up 8 bases and J gave up 5 bases, with 18 bases separating them. This chain's CDR3 is CASFIYRAGETQYF. CDR3 sequence (DNA): TGTGCCAGCTTTATCTACAGGGCAGGGGAGACCCAGTACTTC.

As concerns this clone: The identical CDR3 is also encoded by other nucleotide sequences in the sample. The chain uses TRBV19 and TRBJ1-1, with 9 bases matching TRBD1. The germline V gene encodes CDR1 LNHDA and CDR2 SQIVND (reference sequence). V trimming: 3 bases; J trimming: 5 bases; junction bases outside the gene matches: 4. This CDR3 region has 14 residues. The CDR3 bases are TGTGCCAGTAGTATCGACAGGGGGAATACTGAAGCTTTCTTT. It yields the protein CASSIDRGNTEAFF.